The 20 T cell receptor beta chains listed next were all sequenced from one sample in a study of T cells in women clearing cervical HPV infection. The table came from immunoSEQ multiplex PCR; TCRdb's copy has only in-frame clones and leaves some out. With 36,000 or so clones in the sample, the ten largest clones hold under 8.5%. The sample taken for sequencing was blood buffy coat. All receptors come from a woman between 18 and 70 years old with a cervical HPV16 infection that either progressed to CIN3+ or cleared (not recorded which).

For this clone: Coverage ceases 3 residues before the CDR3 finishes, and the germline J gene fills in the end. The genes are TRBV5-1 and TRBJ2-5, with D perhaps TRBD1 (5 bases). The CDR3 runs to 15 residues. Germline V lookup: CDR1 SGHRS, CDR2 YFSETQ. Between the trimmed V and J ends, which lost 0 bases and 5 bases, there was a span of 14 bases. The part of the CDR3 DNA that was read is TGCGCCAGCAGCTTGGGAAGGGGTGAGAGGGAGACC. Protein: CASSLGRGERET. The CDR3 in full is CASSLGRGERETQYF.

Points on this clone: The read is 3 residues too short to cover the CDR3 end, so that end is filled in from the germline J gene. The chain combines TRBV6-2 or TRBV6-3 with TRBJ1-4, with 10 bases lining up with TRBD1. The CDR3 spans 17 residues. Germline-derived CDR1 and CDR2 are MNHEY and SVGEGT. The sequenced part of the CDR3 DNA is TGTGCCAGCAGGCCGGGACAGGGGTCGTCCGGGGCCAACGTA. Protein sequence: CASRPGQGSSGANV. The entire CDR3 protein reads CASRPGQGSSGANVLFF.

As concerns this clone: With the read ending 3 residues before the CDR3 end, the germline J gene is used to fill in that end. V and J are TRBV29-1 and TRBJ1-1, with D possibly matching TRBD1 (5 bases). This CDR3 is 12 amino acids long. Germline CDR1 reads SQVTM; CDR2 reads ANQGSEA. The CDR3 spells CSVAWGEGKAFF. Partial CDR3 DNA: TGCAGCGTGGCGTGGGGGGAGGGTAAA.

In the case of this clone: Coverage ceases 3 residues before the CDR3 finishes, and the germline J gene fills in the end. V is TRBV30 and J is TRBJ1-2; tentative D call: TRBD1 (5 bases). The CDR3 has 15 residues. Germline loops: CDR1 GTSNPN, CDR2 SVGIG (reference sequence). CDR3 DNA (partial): TGTGCCTGGAGTGAGTGGCGGGGGGTGAGCGACGAC. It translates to CAWSEWRGVSDD. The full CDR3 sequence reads CAWSEWRGVSDDYTF.

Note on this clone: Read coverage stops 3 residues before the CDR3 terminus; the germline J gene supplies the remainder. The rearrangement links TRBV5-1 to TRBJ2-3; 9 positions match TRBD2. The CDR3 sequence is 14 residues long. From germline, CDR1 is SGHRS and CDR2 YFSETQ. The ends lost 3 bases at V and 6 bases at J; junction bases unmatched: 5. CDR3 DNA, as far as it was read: TGCGCCAGCAGCTGGGCTAGCGGGGAGGATACG. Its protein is CASSWASGEDT. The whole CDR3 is CASSWASGEDTQYF.

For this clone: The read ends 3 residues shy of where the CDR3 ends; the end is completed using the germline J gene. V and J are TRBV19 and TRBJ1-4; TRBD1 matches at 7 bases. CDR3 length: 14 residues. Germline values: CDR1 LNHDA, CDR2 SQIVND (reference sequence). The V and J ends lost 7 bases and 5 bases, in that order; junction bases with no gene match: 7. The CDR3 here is CASTMGQPNEKLFF. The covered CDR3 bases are TGTGCCAGTACTATGGGACAGCCCAATGAAAAA.

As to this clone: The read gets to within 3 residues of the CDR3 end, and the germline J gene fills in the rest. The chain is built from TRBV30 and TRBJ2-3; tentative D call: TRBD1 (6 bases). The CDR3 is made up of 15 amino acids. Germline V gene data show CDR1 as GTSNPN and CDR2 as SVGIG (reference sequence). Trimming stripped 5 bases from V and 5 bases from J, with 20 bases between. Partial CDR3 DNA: TGTGCCTGGTCAAAAACAGGGTGGTTGAAAGATACG. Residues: CAWSKTGWLKDT. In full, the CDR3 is CAWSKTGWLKDTQYF.

Partial CDR3 DNA: TGTGCCACCAGCAGATTCAGGGGGCGCGGTTCACCC. Amino acids: CATSRFRGRGSP. The whole CDR3 reads CATSRFRGRGSPLHF. The V gene is TRBV15, the J gene TRBJ1-6, with 8 positions matching TRBD1. The observed sequence ends 3 residues before the CDR3 terminus, with the missing tail filled in from the germline J gene. The junction had 6 bases not matched to a gene; V was cut back by 2 bases and J by 9 bases. The CDR3 runs to 15 residues. From germline, CDR1 is LNHNV and CDR2 YYDKDF (reference sequence).

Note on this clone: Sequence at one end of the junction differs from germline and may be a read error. The CDR3 sequence: CASSQDRGGLYEQYF. CDR3 bases read: TGCGCCAGCAGCCAAGATAGGGGCGGCCTCTACGAG. The chain recombines TRBV4-2 with TRBJ2-7; maybe TRBD1 (5 bases). The CDR3 end falls 3 residues outside the read, so it is completed with the germline J gene. There are 15 residues in the CDR3. Germline loops: CDR1 LGHNA, CDR2 YNFKEQ.

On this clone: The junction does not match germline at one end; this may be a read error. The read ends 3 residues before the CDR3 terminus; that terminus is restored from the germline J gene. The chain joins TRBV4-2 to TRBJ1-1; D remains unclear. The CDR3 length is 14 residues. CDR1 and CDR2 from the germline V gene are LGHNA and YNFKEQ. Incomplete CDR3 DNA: TGCGCCAGCAGCCAAGTGCGGGTGAACACTGAA. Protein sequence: CASSQVRVNTE. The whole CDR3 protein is CASSQVRVNTEAFF.

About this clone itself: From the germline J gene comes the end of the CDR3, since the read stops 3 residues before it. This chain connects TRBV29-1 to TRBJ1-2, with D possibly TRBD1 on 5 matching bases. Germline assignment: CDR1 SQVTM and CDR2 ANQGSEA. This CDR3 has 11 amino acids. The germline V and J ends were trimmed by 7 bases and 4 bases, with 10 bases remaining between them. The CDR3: CSAGLGYGYTF. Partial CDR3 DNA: TGCAGCGCAGGGTTGGGCTATGGC. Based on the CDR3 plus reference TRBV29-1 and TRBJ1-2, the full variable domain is SAVISQKPSRDICQRGTSLTIQCQVDSQVTMMFWYRQQPGQSLTLIATANQGSEATYESGFVIDKFPISRPNLTFSTLTVSNMSPEDSSIYLCSAGLGYGYTFGSGTRLTVV.

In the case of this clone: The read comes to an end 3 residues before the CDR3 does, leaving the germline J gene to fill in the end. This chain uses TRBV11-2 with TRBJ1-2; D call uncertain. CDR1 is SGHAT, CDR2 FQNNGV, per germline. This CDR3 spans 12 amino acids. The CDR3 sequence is CASSLGSYDYTF. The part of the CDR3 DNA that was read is TGTGCCAGCAGCTTAGGCTCCTACGAC.

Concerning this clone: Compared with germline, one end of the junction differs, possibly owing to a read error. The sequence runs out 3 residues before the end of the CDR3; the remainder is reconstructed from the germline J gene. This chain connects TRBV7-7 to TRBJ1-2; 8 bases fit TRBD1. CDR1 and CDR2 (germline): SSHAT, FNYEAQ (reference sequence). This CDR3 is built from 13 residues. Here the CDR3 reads CASSLGTGGDYTF. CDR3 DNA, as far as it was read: TGTGCTAGCAGCTTAGGTACAGGGGGAGAC. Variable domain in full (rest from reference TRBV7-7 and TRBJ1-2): GAGVSQSPRYKVTKRGQDVTLRCDPISSHATLYWYQQALGQGPEFLTYFNYEAQPDKSGLPSDRFSAERPEGSISTLTIQRTEQRDSAMYRCASSLGTGGDYTFGSGTRLTVV.

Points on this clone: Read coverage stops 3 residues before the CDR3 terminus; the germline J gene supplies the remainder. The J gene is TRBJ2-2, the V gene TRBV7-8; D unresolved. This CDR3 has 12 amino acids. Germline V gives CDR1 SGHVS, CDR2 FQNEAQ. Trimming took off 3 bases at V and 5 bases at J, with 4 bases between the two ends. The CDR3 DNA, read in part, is TGTGCCAGCAGCTTCAAAACCGGGGAG. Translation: CASSFKTGE. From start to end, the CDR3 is CASSFKTGELFF.

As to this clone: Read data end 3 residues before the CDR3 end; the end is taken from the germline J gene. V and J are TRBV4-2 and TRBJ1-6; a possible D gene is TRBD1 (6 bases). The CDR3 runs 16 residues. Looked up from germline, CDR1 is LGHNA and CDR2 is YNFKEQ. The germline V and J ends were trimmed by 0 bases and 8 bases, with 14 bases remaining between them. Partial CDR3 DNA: TGTGCCAGCAGCCAAGACGTACAGGGAGGAGATTCACCC. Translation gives CASSQDVQGGDSP. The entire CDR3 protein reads CASSQDVQGGDSPLHF.

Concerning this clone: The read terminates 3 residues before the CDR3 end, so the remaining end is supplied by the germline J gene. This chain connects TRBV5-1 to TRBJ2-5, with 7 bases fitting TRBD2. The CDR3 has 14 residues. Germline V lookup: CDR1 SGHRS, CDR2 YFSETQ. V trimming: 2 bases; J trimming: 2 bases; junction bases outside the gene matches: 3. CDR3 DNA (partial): TGCGCCAGCAGCTTTGGGACTACTCAAGAGACC. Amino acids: CASSFGTTQET. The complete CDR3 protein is CASSFGTTQETQYF. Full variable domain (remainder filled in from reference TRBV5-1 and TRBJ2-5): KAGVTQTPRYLIKTRGQQVTLSCSPISGHRSVSWYQQTPGQGLQFLFEYFSETQRNKGNFPGRFSGRQFSNSRSEMNVSTLELGDSALYLCASSFGTTQETQYFGPGTRLLVL.

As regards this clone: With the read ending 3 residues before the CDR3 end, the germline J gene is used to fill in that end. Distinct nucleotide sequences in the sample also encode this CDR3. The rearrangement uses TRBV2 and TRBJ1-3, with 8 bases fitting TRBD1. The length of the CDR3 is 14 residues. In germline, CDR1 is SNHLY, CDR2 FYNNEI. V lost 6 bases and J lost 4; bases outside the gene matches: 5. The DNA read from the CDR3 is TGTGCCAGCAGGAAACAGGGGGTGGGAAACACC. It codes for CASRKQGVGNT. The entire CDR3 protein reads CASRKQGVGNTIYF. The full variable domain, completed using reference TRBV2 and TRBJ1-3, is EPEVTQTPSHQVTQMGQEVILRCVPISNHLYFYWYRQILGQKVEFLVSFYNNEISEKSEIFDDQFSVERPDGSNFTLKIRSTKLEDSAMYFCASRKQGVGNTIYFGEGSWLTVV.

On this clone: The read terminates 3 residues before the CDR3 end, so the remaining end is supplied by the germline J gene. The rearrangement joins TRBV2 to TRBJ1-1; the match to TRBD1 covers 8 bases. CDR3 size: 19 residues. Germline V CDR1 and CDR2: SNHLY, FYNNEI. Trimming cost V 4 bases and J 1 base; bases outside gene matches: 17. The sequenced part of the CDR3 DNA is TGTGCCAGCAGTGCCCCCGGCATACAGGGGGAGGGGAGGAACACTGAA. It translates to CASSAPGIQGEGRNTE. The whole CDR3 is CASSAPGIQGEGRNTEAFF.

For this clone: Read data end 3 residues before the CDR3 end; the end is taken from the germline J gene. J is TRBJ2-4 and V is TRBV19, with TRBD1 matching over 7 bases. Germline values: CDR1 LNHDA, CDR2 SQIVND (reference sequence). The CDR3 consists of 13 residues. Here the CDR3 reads CASSLGQNYGQYF. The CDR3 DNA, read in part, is TGTGCCAGTAGTTTGGGACAGAACTATGGT.

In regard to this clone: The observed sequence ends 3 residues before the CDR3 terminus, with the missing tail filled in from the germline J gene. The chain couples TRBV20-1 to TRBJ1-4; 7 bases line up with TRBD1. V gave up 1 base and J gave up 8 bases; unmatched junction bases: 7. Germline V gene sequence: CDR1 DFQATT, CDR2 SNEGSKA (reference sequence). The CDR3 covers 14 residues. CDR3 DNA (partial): TGCAGTGCTAGAGCTATGACAGGGAGCGAAAAA. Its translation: CSARAMTGSEK. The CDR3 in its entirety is CSARAMTGSEKLFF.